This T cell receptor beta chain was identified during a study of response to subunit inactivated influenza vaccine. This clonotype was counted only a few times. V gave up 0 bases and J gave up 5 bases, with 5 bases separating them. CDR3 length equals 13 residues. Each CDR3 protein is one row after TCRdb ran MiXCR on the RT-PCR reads. Of more than 450,000 distinct CDR3 sequences listed, less than 8% are singletons. The sequence came from a man aged 50 to 69 who received an inactivated influenza vaccine. V gene TRBV12-3 or TRBV12-4 combines with J gene TRBJ1-5; D call uncertain. Sequencing was performed on PBMCs from blood, taken around 25 months after vaccination. Here the CDR3 reads CASSLASHQPQHF. Here the CDR3 DNA reads TGTGCCAGCAGTTTAGCCAGCCATCAGCCCCAGCATTTT.